These 7 T cell receptor beta chains came from one sample sequenced in a study of breast tumors, draining lymph nodes, adjacent tissues. Each CDR3 protein gets one entry after TCRdb re-called the multiplex PCR reads with MiXCR. This table holds approximately 230,000 distinct CDR3 sequences, 30% to 35% found once. Breast cancer patients provided tissue from their axillary draining lymph nodes. What was sequenced was axillary lymph node tissue. These receptors were collected from a female donor with breast cancer. Some clones in this sample may be carry-over from other donors' samples.

This clonotype was detected many times. The V call is TRBV19, the J call TRBJ1-2; TRBD1 aligns across 7 bases. The germline V gene has CDR1 LNHDA and CDR2 SQIVND (reference sequence). The CDR3 extends over 15 amino acids. Unmatched junction bases numbered 7, after V lost 3 bases and J lost 3 bases. The CDR3 nucleotides read TGTGCCAGTAGTATCTTTGGACAGGCGTACTATGGCTACACCTTC. Translated, it gives CASSIFGQAYYGYTF.

This clonotype was counted ten times or more. V usage is TRBV2 and J usage is TRBJ1-5, with D maybe TRBD1 (5 bases). CDR1 and CDR2 from the germline V gene are SNHLY and FYNNEI. The ends were cut back, 0 bases at V and 5 bases at J, with 8 bases in the middle. The CDR3 runs 14 residues. The CDR3 here is CASSEARDDQPQHF. The CDR3 nucleotides are TGTGCCAGCAGTGAAGCCAGGGACGATCAGCCCCAGCATTTT.

This clonotype was seen only a few times. The V gene is TRBV9, the J gene TRBJ2-1; the match to TRBD1 covers 8 bases. Per germline, CDR1 SGDLS and CDR2 YYNGEE. This CDR3 is built from 16 residues. V dropped 0 bases and J dropped 4; count of bases not matched to a gene: 6. This CDR3 is CASSVGSRDRYNEQFF. CDR3 bases: TGTGCCAGCAGCGTAGGTTCTCGGGACAGGTACAATGAGCAGTTCTTC.

The chain recombines TRBV20-1 with TRBJ2-7; possible D gene TRBD2, 5 bases. V lost 1 base, J lost 0 bases, and 10 bases lay in between. Germline V lookup: CDR1 DFQATT, CDR2 SNEGSKA (reference sequence). CDR3 length: 14 amino acids. CDR3 in DNA: TGCAGTGCTAGAGCCCAACTAGGCTCCTACGAGCAGTACTTC. This translates into CSARAQLGSYEQYF.

This clonotype showed up many times. A read error may produce the germline difference seen at one junction end. This chain connects TRBV7-7 to TRBJ2-3, with TRBD2 matching 11 bases. Looked up from germline, CDR1 is SSHAT and CDR2 is FNYEAQ (reference sequence). CDR3 length: 15 residues. CDR3 coding DNA: TGTGCTAGCAGCTTAGCGGGGGGGACCACAGATACGCAGTATTTT. This gives the protein CASSLAGGTTDTQYF.

This clonotype occurred a few times. The chain combines TRBV13 with TRBJ1-2, with no clear D. The CDR3 has 15 residues. V lost 4 bases to trimming and J lost 2 bases, with 14 bases between them. Germline-derived CDR1 and CDR2 are PRHDT and FYEKMQ (reference sequence). The CDR3 DNA reads TGTGCCAGCAGCTCCCCCTTACAGAAAAACTATGGCTACACCTTC. Amino acid sequence: CASSSPLQKNYGYTF.

Ten or more counts support this clonotype. This chain uses TRBV5-1 with TRBJ2-6; TRBD1 matches 7 bases. Germline CDR1 reads SGHRS; CDR2 reads YFSETQ. V was clipped by 1 base and J by 0 bases; unmatched bases: 10. The CDR3 is 19 amino acids. The CDR3 bases are TGCGCCAGCAGCTTGATGCCCGACAGGGCAAGCTCTGGGGCCAACGTCCTGACTTTC. Translation: CASSLMPDRASSGANVLTF.